The T cell receptor beta chain under discussion was sequenced for a study of blood T cell repertoires in COVID-19. Overall study context: Researchers got acute and convalescent COVID-19 samples from the United States, Italy and Spain.

In the original analysis: Nucleated cell counts were estimated from reference gene primer amplification. Only in-frame clones appear in the TCRdb table, and some are missing; sequencing was by immunoSEQ multiplex PCR. The V and J calls and the clone size are those of that table, but D and trimming were determined from the DNA. The sample holds some 90,000 clones; roughly 89% are singletons and the top ten take approximately 5.2%. The CDR3 totals 18 residues. Germline V lookup: CDR1 LGHNT, CDR2 FRNRAP. V trimming: 1 base; J trimming: 9 bases; junction bases outside the gene matches: 16. The receptor's source is a woman older than 75 with active COVID-19. The V and J genes are TRBV12-5 and TRBJ2-1; 9 bases are shared with TRBD2. What was sequenced was peripheral blood. The CDR3 here is CASGLAQTSGDSLREQFF. The DNA for the CDR3 is TGTGCTAGTGGTTTGGCCCAGACTAGCGGTGACTCATTGCGTGAGCAGTTCTTC. The full variable domain, completed using reference TRBV12-5 and TRBJ2-1, is DARVTQTPRHKVTEMGQEVTMRCQPILGHNTVFWYRQTMMQGLELLAYFRNRAPLDDSGMPKDRFSAEMPDATLATLKIQPSEPRDSAVYFCASGLAQTSGDSLREQFFGPGTRLTVL.